Listed below are T cell receptor beta chains from one sample, sequenced in a study of identical twins. TCRdb called the 5' RACE reads again in MiXCR, with one record for every CDR3 protein. This sample has about 250,000 distinct CDR3 sequences, with about an eighth found just once. Sequenced: memory (CD45RO+) T cells sorted from blood. These receptors were collected from a woman under 30 in good health. Each CDR3 is given with its conserved first and last residue. Clone size is shown for a subset of rows, as once, few, many or a class of expanded clone.

TRBJ2-3	TRBV9	.	CASSAAVAGTSTDTQYF
TRBJ2-1	TRBV7-3	few	CASSGVGGGAGNEQFF
TRBJ2-7	TRBV7-9	few	CASSPRDRYEQYF
TRBJ2-7	TRBV21-1	many	CASSGGTSGALSYEQYF
TRBJ2-3	TRBV24-1	few	CATSDGGYTDTQYF
TRBJ2-1	TRBV9	few	CASSVGLQPYNEQFF
TRBJ2-7	TRBV7-2	.	CASSFQPGGLGQEQYF
TRBJ1-5	TRBV5-5	few	CASSLRPAFYSNQPQHF
TRBJ2-5	TRBV19	.	CASALLAGGSETQYF
TRBJ2-7	TRBV20-1	.	CSAIRLAGASYEQYF
TRBJ2-3	TRBV3-1	many	CASSREVQGAQYF
TRBJ1-5	TRBV12-3/TRBV12-4	.	CASSLGRRGQPQHF
TRBJ2-7	TRBV6-2/TRBV6-3	.	CASSYHLAVSSYEQYF
TRBJ2-7	TRBV30	few	CAWKVARAYEQYF
TRBJ1-4	TRBV20-1	many	CSAGGGTGHEKLFF
TRBJ2-7	TRBV3-1	.	CASSPTGGGHYEQYF
TRBJ2-6	TRBV20-1	.	CSARDGSSGANVLTF
TRBJ1-5	TRBV27	few	CASSNWGAPSNQPQHF
TRBJ2-3	TRBV4-3	few	CASSQFAGGAPPDTQYF